These 30 T cell receptor beta chains were all obtained from the same sample, sequenced in a study of blood T cell repertoires in COVID-19. The protocol was immunoSEQ multiplex PCR, while the TCRdb copy is restricted to in-frame clones and leaves out a portion. This repertoire shows some 71,000 clones, nearly 90% found once; its top ten account for approximately 5.3%. The sequencing sample was made of peripheral blood. The receptor source for this set is a man aged 45-65 years with acute or convalescent COVID-19.

A single count supports this clone. The gene calls are TRBV9 and TRBJ2-7; TRBD2 aligns across 10 bases. V dropped 4 bases and J dropped 4; count of bases not matched to a gene: 5. Looked up from germline, CDR1 is SGDLS and CDR2 is YYNGEE. The CDR3 covers 14 residues. This CDR3 reads CASSQREGRYEQYF. CDR3 coding DNA: TGTGCCAGCAGCCAGCGGGAGGGGAGGTACGAGCAGTACTTC.

The chain couples TRBV6-4 to TRBJ2-3, with TRBD2 matching over 8 bases. The J segment lost 0 bases and the V segment lost 4 bases, leaving 0 bases of the junction unmatched. CDR3 length equals 14 residues. CDR1 and CDR2 (germline): MRHNA, SNTAGT. The CDR3 loop is CASSASGSTDTQYF. CDR3 nucleotides: TGTGCCAGCAGTGCTAGCGGGAGCACAGATACGCAGTATTTT.

V and J are TRBV13 and TRBJ2-5, with D hard to call. This CDR3 spans 14 amino acids. Trimming removed 5 bases at V and 5 bases at J, with 15 bases between. Germline CDR1 is PRHDT and CDR2 is FYEKMQ (reference sequence). The CDR3 sequence: CASSPRGSWETQYF. The CDR3 nucleotides read TGTGCCAGCAGCCCCAGAGGTAGCTGGGAGACCCAGTACTTC.

This chain links TRBV10-1 with TRBJ1-6; D unclear. Per germline, CDR1 WNHNN and CDR2 SYGVQD (reference sequence). This CDR3 comprises 10 residues. V was trimmed by 8 bases and J by 9 bases, leaving 5 bases between them. CDR3 DNA: TGCGCCAGCGAAGCTTCACCCCTCCACTTT. As protein: CASEASPLHF.

The rearrangement links TRBV24-1 to TRBJ1-2; the D gene is possibly TRBD1 (6 bases). The CDR3 spans 17 residues. Per germline, CDR1 KGHDR and CDR2 SFDVKD. V was trimmed by 3 bases and J by 7 bases, leaving 23 bases between them. In nucleotides, the CDR3 is TGTGCCACCAGTGATCGAAATGACAGGACAAAACGGGGTGGCTACACCTTC. Encoded protein: CATSDRNDRTKRGGYTF.

The rearrangement links TRBV19 to TRBJ1-2; TRBD1 might be the D (6 bases). V lost 3 bases, J lost 4 bases, and 12 bases lay in between. The CDR3 totals 14 residues. Germline V gene data show CDR1 as LNHDA and CDR2 as SQIVND (reference sequence). CDR3 amino acids: CASSIYRDGYGYTF. The DNA of the CDR3 is TGTGCCAGTAGTATTTACAGGGACGGCTATGGCTACACCTTC.

The chain links TRBV5-1 to TRBJ1-3, with D unclear. The CDR3 sequence is 16 residues long. The germline V gene has CDR1 SGHRS and CDR2 YFSETQ. V gave up 0 bases and J gave up 0 bases, with 10 bases separating them. CDR3 amino acids: CASSLVGRDSGNTIYF. The DNA of the CDR3 is TGCGCCAGCAGCTTGGTAGGGCGGGACTCTGGAAACACCATATATTTT.

The chain combines TRBV5-1 with TRBJ1-3; the D gene is possibly TRBD1 (5 bases). Germline-derived CDR1 and CDR2 are SGHRS and YFSETQ. The V and J ends lost 4 bases and 2 bases respectively, with 13 bases between them. The CDR3 contains 15 residues. The CDR3 nucleotides read TGCGCCAGCAGCACCAAAACAGGCACTGGAAACACCATATATTTT. It encodes CASSTKTGTGNTIYF.

This chain connects TRBV6-7 to TRBJ2-7; 10 bases align to TRBD2. TRBV6-7 is assigned to the ORF class and has an uncertain function. The junction had 4 bases not matched to a gene; V was cut back by 8 bases and J by 3 bases. This CDR3 has 13 amino acids. CDR3 DNA sequence: TGTGCCAGCTCTAGGACTAGCGGCTACGAGCAGTACTTC. Translated: CASSRTSGYEQYF.

This clone was seen just once. The chain links TRBV9 to TRBJ2-2; 15 positions agree with TRBD2. V trimming: 2 bases; J trimming: 5 bases; junction bases outside the gene matches: 4. The CDR3 is made up of 17 amino acids. Germline V gene sequence: CDR1 SGDLS, CDR2 YYNGEE. This CDR3 is CASSVGLAGGRTGELFF. The CDR3 DNA is TGTGCCAGCAGCGTTGGACTAGCGGGAGGGAGGACCGGGGAGCTGTTTTTT.

This chain links TRBV6-5 with TRBJ2-2; D not certain. V was clipped by 8 bases and J by 8 bases, with 12 bases between them. Germline loops: CDR1 MNHEY, CDR2 SVGAGI. This CDR3 region has 12 residues. CDR3 nucleotides: TGTGCCAGCGGGCATCCGGCTGGGGAGCTGTTTTTT. Its translation is CASGHPAGELFF.

This chain links TRBV7-6 with TRBJ2-5; TRBD1 agrees at 9 bases. The CDR3 has 15 amino acids. The V segment lost 5 bases and the J segment 4 bases; nucleotides outside the gene matches: 8. CDR1 is SGHVS and CDR2 is FNYEAQ in the germline V gene. CDR3 in amino acids: CASSPTGGWGETQYF. The CDR3 coding sequence is TGTGCCAGCAGCCCCACAGGGGGCTGGGGAGAGACCCAGTACTTC.

The chain uses TRBV6-5 and TRBJ1-2, with a weak D call TRBD1 (5 bases). This CDR3 has 14 amino acids. The V gene's germline CDR1 is MNHEY and CDR2 SVGAGI. Trimming pared 2 bases from V and 3 bases from J, leaving 10 bases between. In DNA form, the CDR3 reads TGTGCCAGCAGTTACGGGGGGGAGTACTATGGCTACACCTTC. As protein: CASSYGGEYYGYTF.

The rearrangement uses TRBV2 and TRBJ1-3; 8 bases are a match to TRBD1. CDR1 SNHLY and CDR2 FYNNEI come from the germline V gene. The CDR3 loop spans 16 amino acids. The V segment lost 4 bases and the J segment 2 bases; nucleotides outside the gene matches: 7. CDR3 sequence: CASSVPPDRAGNTIYF. DNA of the CDR3: TGTGCCAGCAGTGTGCCCCCGGACAGGGCTGGAAACACCATATATTTT.

V is TRBV4-2 and J is TRBJ2-2; TRBD2 aligns across 10 bases. Germline trimming cut 7 bases from V and 5 bases from J; bases unmatched to any gene: 10. Looked up from germline, CDR1 is LGHNA and CDR2 is YNFKEQ. This CDR3 is built from 16 residues. The CDR3 DNA is TGTGCCAGCACGGCTAGCGGGAGAACGGTGACCGGGGAGCTGTTTTTT. Its translation is CASTASGRTVTGELFF.

This clone appeared a single time. This chain uses TRBV18 with TRBJ1-6, with D tentatively TRBD1 (6 bases). The CDR3 contains 15 residues. Per the germline V gene, CDR1 is KGHSH and CDR2 is LQKENI. V dropped 5 bases and J dropped 8 bases, with 16 bases sitting between them. CDR3 nucleotides: TGTGCCAGCTCAGGGACATCACCCGGATATTCACCCCTCCACTTT. Amino acid sequence: CASSGTSPGYSPLHF.

This chain connects TRBV6-5 to TRBJ2-3; D unresolved. Germline V CDR1 and CDR2: MNHEY, SVGAGI. V was clipped by 8 bases and J by 7 bases, with 10 bases between them. This CDR3 contains 11 residues. The CDR3 region has the DNA TGTGCCAGCGTAAGCTTGCATACGCAGTATTTT. It encodes CASVSLHTQYF.

The chain carries TRBV10-3 and TRBJ1-3; 9 nucleotides align to TRBD1. Unmatched junction bases numbered 4, after V lost 6 bases and J lost 4 bases. Germline V gene lookup returns CDR1 ENHRY and CDR2 SYGVKD. The CDR3 is 14 amino acids. The DNA of the CDR3 is TGTGCCATCAGACCCACAGGGGGCGGAAACACCATATATTTT. Translation: CAIRPTGGGNTIYF.

This clone was detected many times. The V gene is TRBV2, the J gene TRBJ1-5, with D possibly TRBD1 on 6 matching bases. CDR1 and CDR2 from the germline V gene are SNHLY and FYNNEI. V lost 9 bases, J lost 4 bases, and 13 bases lay in between. The CDR3 loop spans 13 amino acids. CDR3 protein: CASVGTLNQPQHF. Here the CDR3 DNA reads TGTGCCAGTGTCGGGACACTTAATCAGCCCCAGCATTTT. Using reference TRBV2 and TRBJ1-5 for the parts outside the CDR3, the full variable domain is EPEVTQTPSHQVTQMGQEVILRCVPISNHLYFYWYRQILGQKVEFLVSFYNNEISEKSEIFDDQFSVERPDGSNFTLKIRSTKLEDSAMYFCASVGTLNQPQHFGDGTRLSIL.

The chain carries TRBV5-6 and TRBJ2-1, with 10 bases fitting TRBD2. The V and J ends lost 4 bases and 6 bases, in that order; junction bases with no gene match: 16. The germline gives CDR1 SGHDT, CDR2 YYEEEE. The CDR3 sequence is 18 residues long. The CDR3 sequence is CASSLVGTSVYFVNEQFF. CDR3 DNA: TGTGCCAGCAGCCTAGTCGGGACTAGCGTATATTTCGTCAATGAGCAGTTCTTC.

This clone showed up just once. The gene calls are TRBV5-4 and TRBJ2-1, with a tentative D call TRBD2 (5 bases). The V gene lost 2 bases and the J gene lost 5 bases, with 26 bases spanning the gap. The CDR3 spans 19 residues. Germline V gene data show CDR1 as SGHNT and CDR2 as YYREEE (reference sequence). CDR3 region: CASSFGSTRGYPLHNEQFF. The CDR3, as DNA: TGTGCCAGCAGCTTTGGAAGTACTAGAGGTTATCCACTCCACAATGAGCAGTTCTTC.

The chain has TRBV6-5 and TRBJ2-7; tentatively, D is TRBD2 (6 bases). The CDR3 covers 11 residues. The V end was cut by 7 bases, the J end by 4 bases, with 8 bases between. CDR1 MNHEY and CDR2 SVGAGI come from the germline V gene. The CDR3 protein is CASTSGYEQYF. As DNA, the CDR3 is TGTGCCAGCACCAGCGGGTACGAGCAGTACTTC.

This clone was seen just once. The V and J genes are TRBV12-3 or TRBV12-4 and TRBJ2-7, with 7 bases aligning to TRBD2. The length of the CDR3 is 13 residues. Trimming took 8 bases from V and 7 from J; bases not matched to a gene: 11. The CDR3 reads CASLGPSGREQYF. The CDR3 nucleotides are TGTGCCAGCCTGGGACCCTCCGGGAGGGAGCAGTACTTC.

V and J are TRBV18 and TRBJ1-1; D remains unclear. The germline gives CDR1 KGHSH, CDR2 LQKENI. The V end lost 5 bases, the J end lost 4 bases, and 8 bases lay between the germline ends. The CDR3 extends over 12 amino acids. CDR3 coding DNA: TGTGCCAGCTCATCGGAGGGCACTGAAGCTTTCTTT. It is translated as CASSSEGTEAFF. Full variable domain (outside the CDR3, taken from reference TRBV18 and TRBJ1-1): NAGVMQNPRHLVRRRGQEARLRCSPMKGHSHVYWYRQLPEEGLKFMVYLQKENIIDESGMPKERFSAEFPKEGPSILRIQQVVRGDSAAYFCASSSEGTEAFFGQGTRLTVV.

The chain recombines TRBV2 with TRBJ1-5, with 8 bases identical to TRBD1. Germline CDR1 reads SNHLY; CDR2 reads FYNNEI. V trimming: 5 bases; J trimming: 7 bases; junction bases outside the gene matches: 7. CDR3 length: 14 amino acids. Written as DNA, the CDR3 is TGTGCCAGCAGTTACGACAGGGGACGACAGCCCCAGCATTTT. Its translation is CASSYDRGRQPQHF.

Details on this clone: A read error may account for a junction end that differs from germline. The chain combines TRBV28 with TRBJ1-3, with D maybe TRBD1 (6 bases). The CDR3 has 12 amino acids. In germline, CDR1 is MDHEN, CDR2 SYDVKM. CDR3 DNA sequence: TGTGCCAGCAGGGGGGCTGGGAACACCATATATTTT. It codes for CASRGAGNTIYF.

This chain links TRBV11-3 with TRBJ1-5, with a tentative D call TRBD1 (5 bases). With 3 bases removed from V and 9 bases from J, the gap between germline ends came to 12 bases. The CDR3 totals 13 residues. Germline CDR1 reads SGHNT; CDR2 reads YENEEA. The CDR3 DNA reads as TGTGCCAGCAGCTTCGCCAGGGAAAGGCCCCAGCATTTT. Amino acid sequence: CASSFARERPQHF.

This sequence joins TRBV19 and TRBJ2-5, with D perhaps matching TRBD1 (6 bases). Germline V gene lookup returns CDR1 LNHDA and CDR2 SQIVND (reference sequence). The CDR3 contains 13 residues. Trimming took off 6 bases at V and 2 bases at J, with 10 bases between the two ends. The CDR3 is CASRVRGQETQYF. CDR3 in DNA: TGTGCCAGTAGGGTGAGGGGGCAAGAGACCCAGTACTTC.

The chain uses TRBV18 and TRBJ2-3; TRBD2 matches 8 bases. The germline CDR1 and CDR2 sequences are KGHSH and LQKENI. Germline trimming cut 3 bases from V and 6 bases from J; bases unmatched to any gene: 8. The CDR3 has 15 amino acids. The CDR3 spells CASSPYAGGGDTQYF. The CDR3 DNA follows: TGTGCCAGCTCACCTTATGCGGGAGGTGGGGATACGCAGTATTTT.

This clone appeared a single time. This chain links TRBV3-1 (or the pseudogene TRBV3-2) with TRBJ2-7, with D maybe TRBD2 (6 bases). Germline assignment: CDR1 LGHDT and CDR2 YNNKEL (reference sequence). This CDR3 is built from 16 residues. V was pared by 2 bases and J by 3 bases, with 17 bases between. The CDR3 region has the DNA TGTGCCAGCAGCCAATCCGGGGGACGGGGATTCTACGAGCAGTACTTC. Its translation is CASSQSGGRGFYEQYF.